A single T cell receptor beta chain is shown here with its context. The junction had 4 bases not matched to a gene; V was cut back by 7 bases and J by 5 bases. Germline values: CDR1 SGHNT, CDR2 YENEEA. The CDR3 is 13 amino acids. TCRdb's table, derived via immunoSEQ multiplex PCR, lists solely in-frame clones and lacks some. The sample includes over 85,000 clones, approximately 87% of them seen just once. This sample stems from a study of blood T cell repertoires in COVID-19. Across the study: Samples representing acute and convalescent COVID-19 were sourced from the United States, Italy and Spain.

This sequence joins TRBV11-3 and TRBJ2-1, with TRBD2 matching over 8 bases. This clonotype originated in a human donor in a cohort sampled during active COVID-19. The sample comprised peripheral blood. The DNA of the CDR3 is TGTGCCAGCAAGCGGGAGTTCGACAATGAGCAGTTCTTC. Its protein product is CASKREFDNEQFF.